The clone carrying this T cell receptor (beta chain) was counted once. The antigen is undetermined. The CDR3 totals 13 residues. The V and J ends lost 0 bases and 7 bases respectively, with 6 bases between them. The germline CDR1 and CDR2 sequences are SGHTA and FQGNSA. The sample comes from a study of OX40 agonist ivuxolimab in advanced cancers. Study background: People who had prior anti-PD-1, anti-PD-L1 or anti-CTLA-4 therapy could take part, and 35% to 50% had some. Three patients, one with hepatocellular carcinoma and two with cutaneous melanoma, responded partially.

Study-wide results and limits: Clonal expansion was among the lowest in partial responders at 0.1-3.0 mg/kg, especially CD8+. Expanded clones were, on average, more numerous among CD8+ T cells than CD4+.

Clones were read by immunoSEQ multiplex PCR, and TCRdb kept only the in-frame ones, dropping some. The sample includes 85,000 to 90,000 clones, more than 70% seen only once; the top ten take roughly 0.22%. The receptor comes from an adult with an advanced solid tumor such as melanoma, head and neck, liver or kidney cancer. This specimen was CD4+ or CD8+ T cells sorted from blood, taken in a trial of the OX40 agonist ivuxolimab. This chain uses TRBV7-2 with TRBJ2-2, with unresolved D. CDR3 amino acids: CASSLAWGGELFF. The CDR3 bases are TGTGCCAGCAGCTTAGCTTGGGGCGGGGAGCTGTTTTTT.